Listed below are T cell receptor beta chains from one sample, sequenced in a study of regulatory T cells in long-lasting Graves disease. TCRdb reprocessed the multiplex PCR reads with MiXCR, giving one entry per CDR3 protein. The data contain hundreds of thousands of distinct CDR3 sequences, 20% to 25% of them singletons. The sequenced sample was peripheral blood mononuclear cells (PBMCs), obtained when the disease was refractory, from a patient treated with antithyroid drugs. Every receptor here comes from a female donor with Graves disease. Each CDR3 is given with its conserved first and last residue. D genes are given only for firm matches. Where a row states a size, it is once, few, many or the class of an expanded clone; other rows omit it.

D,V,size,J,DNA,CDR3
TRBD1,TRBV29-1,many,TRBJ1-2,TGCAGCGTTCCCGGGACAGGGGACTATGGCTACACCTTC,CSVPGTGDYGYTF
.,TRBV2,many,TRBJ2-5,TGTGCCAGCAGCCGGGAGTTAGAAGAGACCCAGTACTTC,CASSRELEETQYF
.,TRBV7-9,few,TRBJ1-2,TGTGCCAGCAGCTTAATGCTGGGGTATGGCTACACCTTC,CASSLMLGYGYTF
.,TRBV4-1,.,TRBJ1-2,TGCGCCAGCAGCCAAATTTTTGGAGCCCCTAACTATGGCTACACCTTC,CASSQIFGAPNYGYTF
.,TRBV19,.,TRBJ1-5,TGTGCCAGTAGTCCGATAGGGGGGATCAATCAGCCCCAGCATTTT,CASSPIGGINQPQHF
TRBD2,TRBV11-3,.,TRBJ2-3,TGTGCCAGCAGCTATCTAGCGGGAGGGCCGACAGATACGCAGTATTTT,CASSYLAGGPTDTQYF
TRBD2,TRBV29-1,many,TRBJ2-5,TGCAGCGTTGAAGGGGAGGCCGGGAGGAATAAAGAGACCCAGTACTTC,CSVEGEAGRNKETQYF
TRBD1,TRBV2,.,TRBJ2-5,TGTGCCAGCGGGACAGGGGGATTGCAAGAGACCCAGTACTTC,CASGTGGLQETQYF
.,TRBV27,many,TRBJ2-5,TGTGCCAGCAGTTCTAACCAAGAGACCCAGTACTTC,CASSSNQETQYF
.,TRBV24-1,few,TRBJ1-5,TGTGCCACCAGTGAGGGAAGATATAGCAATCAGCCCCAGCATTTT,CATSEGRYSNQPQHF
.,TRBV19,.,TRBJ1-5,TGTGCCAGTAGTATCAACGCAGGTAATCAGCCCCAGCATTTT,CASSINAGNQPQHF
.,TRBV7-9,.,TRBJ1-6,TGTGCCAGCAGCTTAGTTTCAGGGCTTTCACCCCTCCACTTT,CASSLVSGLSPLHF
.,TRBV24-1,many,TRBJ2-7,TGTGCCACCAGTGGGACATCGAAACCCTACGAGCAGTACTTC,CATSGTSKPYEQYF
.,TRBV20-1,few,TRBJ1-5,TGCAGTGCCGTGGGTGAGCGTTCGGGGGGGAATAATCAGCCCCAGCATTTT,CSAVGERSGGNNQPQHF
TRBD1,TRBV28,many,TRBJ2-7,TGTGCCAGCAGCCTGGGACAGGGAGAGCAGTACTTC,CASSLGQGEQYF
TRBD1,TRBV7-7,few,TRBJ2-3,TGTGCTAGCAGCTCAGGACAGGGTGCAGATACGCAGTATTTT,CASSSGQGADTQYF
.,TRBV27,many,TRBJ2-2,TGTGCCAGCAGCGACAGGAACACCGGGGAGCTGTTTTTT,CASSDRNTGELFF
.,TRBV3-1,many,TRBJ1-6,TGTGCCAGCAGCCAAGAACCACTGACGAATTCACCCCTCCACTTT,CASSQEPLTNSPLHF
TRBD1,TRBV7-2,.,TRBJ2-2,TGTGCCAGCAGCATAAGTGGACAGGACACCGGGGAGCTGTTTTTT,CASSISGQDTGELFF
.,TRBV12-5,few,TRBJ2-1,TGTGCTAGTGGTTTGGGATTGACTGGAAATGAGCAGTTCTTC,CASGLGLTGNEQFF
TRBD1,TRBV29-1,few,TRBJ2-2,TGCAGCGCGACCAGCAGGGGGTCCGGGGAGCTGTTTTTT,CSATSRGSGELFF
.,TRBV5-1,many,TRBJ1-2,TGCGCCAGCAGCTTTGTTGGCGCAGAGGGCTACACCTTC,CASSFVGAEGYTF
.,TRBV27,many,TRBJ1-5,TGTGCCAGCAGTAACCTATACAAACAGGGCTGGCAGCCCCAGCATTTT,CASSNLYKQGWQPQHF
.,TRBV27,.,TRBJ2-7,TGCGCCAGCAGCCAAGCTCAAGGGGATCCCTACGAGCAGTACTTC,CASSQAQGDPYEQYF
.,TRBV6-1,few,TRBJ2-1,TGTGCCAGCAGTGAAGATATGATTGTGCGTGAGCAGTTCTTC,CASSEDMIVREQFF
TRBD2,TRBV5-5,many,TRBJ2-2,TGTGCCAGCAGCCGACTAGCGGGAGATGGGACCGGGGAGCTGTTTTTT,CASSRLAGDGTGELFF
TRBD1,TRBV20-1,.,TRBJ2-5,TGCAGTGCTAGAGAGGGGACAGGGCGGGAGACCCAGTACTTC,CSAREGTGRETQYF
.,TRBV9,few,TRBJ1-6,TGTGCCAGCAGCGTAGGCGGAGCCTATAATTCACCCCTCCACTTT,CASSVGGAYNSPLHF
TRBD1,TRBV19,.,TRBJ1-1,TGTGCCAGTAGTATCAGGGAGGGGGCGTACAATGAAGCTTTCTTT,CASSIREGAYNEAFF
.,TRBV3-1,few,TRBJ1-4,TGTGCCAGCAGCCAAGTTTCAGGGTATAATGAAAAACTGTTTTTT,CASSQVSGYNEKLFF
.,TRBV29-1,.,TRBJ2-7,TGCAGCGTTGAAAACGACTACGAGCAGTACTTC,CSVENDYEQYF
.,TRBV28,.,TRBJ2-1,TGTGCCAGCAGTCCGACCCCGGGACGGGGAGTCGTGAGGTACCCCTACAATGAGCAGTTCTTC,CASSPTPGRGVVRYPYNEQFF
TRBD2,TRBV28,many,TRBJ2-5,TGTGCCAGCAGTTTACAGGGGCTAGCGGGAGCCGAGACCCAGTACTTC,CASSLQGLAGAETQYF
TRBD1,TRBV19,many,TRBJ1-5,TGTGCCAGTAGTGCAACGACAGGGAGTAGGGCCAATCAGCCCCAGCATTTT,CASSATTGSRANQPQHF
TRBD2,TRBV6-1,many,TRBJ2-7,TGTGCCAGCAAACCGGGACTAGCGACCTACGAGCAGTACTTC,CASKPGLATYEQYF
.,TRBV7-8,.,TRBJ2-7,TGTGCCAGCAGCTTAGTGGGGGAGCAACTGGAGCAGTACTTC,CASSLVGEQLEQYF
.,TRBV4-1,few,TRBJ1-4,TGCGCCTGCGGGTCGCCTGCAACTAATGAAAAACTGTTTTTT,CACGSPATNEKLFF
TRBD1,TRBV16,many,TRBJ1-2,TGTGCCAGCACCTCCACAGGGGGACTGGGAGGCTACACCTTC,CASTSTGGLGGYTF
.,TRBV19,.,TRBJ1-1,TGTGCCAGTAGTATCGGACCCAAGGAAGCTTTCTTT,CASSIGPKEAFF
.,TRBV29-1,.,TRBJ2-6,TGCAGCGGTTACGTGGACTCTGGGGCCAACGTCCTGACTTTC,CSGYVDSGANVLTF
.,TRBV12-3/TRBV12-4,many,TRBJ2-7,TGTGCCAGCAGTTTCCGCATGGAGGTCCAGCAGTACTTC,CASSFRMEVQQYF
.,TRBV12-3/TRBV12-4,many,TRBJ2-2,TGTGCCAGCAGTTTCGGGCTCACGAACACCGGGGAGCTGTTTTTT,CASSFGLTNTGELFF
.,TRBV29-1,few,TRBJ1-1,TGCAGCGTTGGAAAGCTACTAACGAGTGAAGCTTTCTTT,CSVGKLLTSEAFF
.,TRBV15,.,TRBJ1-1,TGTGCCACCAGCAGAGATGGGGGAGCTCCGATCACTGAAGCTTTCTTT,CATSRDGGAPITEAFF
.,TRBV19,.,TRBJ2-4,TGTGCCAGTAGACCCTTAGCCAAAAACATTCAGTACTTC,CASRPLAKNIQYF
TRBD1,TRBV12-3/TRBV12-4,.,TRBJ2-3,TGTGCCAGCAGTTTGGTGACAGGGTCAGATACGCAGTATTTT,CASSLVTGSDTQYF
TRBD1,TRBV11-2,many,TRBJ2-7,TGTGCCAGCAGCTCCCAGGGGGAAAACACCTACGAGCAGTACTTC,CASSSQGENTYEQYF
.,TRBV6-1,many,TRBJ2-7,TGTGCCAGCAGTCCCCCGGTCATAGCAACCTACGAGCAGTACTTC,CASSPPVIATYEQYF
TRBD2,TRBV28,once,TRBJ2-2,TGTGCCAGCAGTTTAGAGGCTAGCGGGAGGCTCGGCACCGGGGAGCTGTTTTTT,CASSLEASGRLGTGELFF
TRBD2,TRBV20-1,many,TRBJ2-7,TGCAGTGCTAGAGATTCGCGGGGGGGGCACTACGAGCAGTACTTC,CSARDSRGGHYEQYF
TRBD2,TRBV14,.,TRBJ2-5,TGTGCCAGCAGCCAACTGGGGGCTAGCGGGAGGGACCAAGAGACCCAGTACTTC,CASSQLGASGRDQETQYF
.,TRBV28,.,TRBJ1-1,TGTGCCAGCACCTTTAGGGGTACCGGCGAAGCTTTCTTT,CASTFRGTGEAFF
TRBD1,TRBV11-2,.,TRBJ2-5,TGTGCCAGCAGCCGCACAGGGGCGGGAGAGACCCAGTACTTC,CASSRTGAGETQYF
.,TRBV9,few,TRBJ1-1,TGTGCCAGCACCGTAGTAAGGGACACTGAAGCTTTCTTT,CASTVVRDTEAFF
.,TRBV7-2,few,TRBJ1-5,TGTGCCAGCAGCTTAGCCACAGGGAATAGCAATCAGCCCCAGCATTTT,CASSLATGNSNQPQHF
.,TRBV6-2/TRBV6-3,many,TRBJ2-2,TGTGCCAGCAGTTACTGGGGACTCTTCACCGGGGAGCTGTTTTTT,CASSYWGLFTGELFF
.,TRBV30,.,TRBJ1-1,TGTGCCTGGAGTAGGCAGGAGGACACTGAAGCTTTCTTT,CAWSRQEDTEAFF